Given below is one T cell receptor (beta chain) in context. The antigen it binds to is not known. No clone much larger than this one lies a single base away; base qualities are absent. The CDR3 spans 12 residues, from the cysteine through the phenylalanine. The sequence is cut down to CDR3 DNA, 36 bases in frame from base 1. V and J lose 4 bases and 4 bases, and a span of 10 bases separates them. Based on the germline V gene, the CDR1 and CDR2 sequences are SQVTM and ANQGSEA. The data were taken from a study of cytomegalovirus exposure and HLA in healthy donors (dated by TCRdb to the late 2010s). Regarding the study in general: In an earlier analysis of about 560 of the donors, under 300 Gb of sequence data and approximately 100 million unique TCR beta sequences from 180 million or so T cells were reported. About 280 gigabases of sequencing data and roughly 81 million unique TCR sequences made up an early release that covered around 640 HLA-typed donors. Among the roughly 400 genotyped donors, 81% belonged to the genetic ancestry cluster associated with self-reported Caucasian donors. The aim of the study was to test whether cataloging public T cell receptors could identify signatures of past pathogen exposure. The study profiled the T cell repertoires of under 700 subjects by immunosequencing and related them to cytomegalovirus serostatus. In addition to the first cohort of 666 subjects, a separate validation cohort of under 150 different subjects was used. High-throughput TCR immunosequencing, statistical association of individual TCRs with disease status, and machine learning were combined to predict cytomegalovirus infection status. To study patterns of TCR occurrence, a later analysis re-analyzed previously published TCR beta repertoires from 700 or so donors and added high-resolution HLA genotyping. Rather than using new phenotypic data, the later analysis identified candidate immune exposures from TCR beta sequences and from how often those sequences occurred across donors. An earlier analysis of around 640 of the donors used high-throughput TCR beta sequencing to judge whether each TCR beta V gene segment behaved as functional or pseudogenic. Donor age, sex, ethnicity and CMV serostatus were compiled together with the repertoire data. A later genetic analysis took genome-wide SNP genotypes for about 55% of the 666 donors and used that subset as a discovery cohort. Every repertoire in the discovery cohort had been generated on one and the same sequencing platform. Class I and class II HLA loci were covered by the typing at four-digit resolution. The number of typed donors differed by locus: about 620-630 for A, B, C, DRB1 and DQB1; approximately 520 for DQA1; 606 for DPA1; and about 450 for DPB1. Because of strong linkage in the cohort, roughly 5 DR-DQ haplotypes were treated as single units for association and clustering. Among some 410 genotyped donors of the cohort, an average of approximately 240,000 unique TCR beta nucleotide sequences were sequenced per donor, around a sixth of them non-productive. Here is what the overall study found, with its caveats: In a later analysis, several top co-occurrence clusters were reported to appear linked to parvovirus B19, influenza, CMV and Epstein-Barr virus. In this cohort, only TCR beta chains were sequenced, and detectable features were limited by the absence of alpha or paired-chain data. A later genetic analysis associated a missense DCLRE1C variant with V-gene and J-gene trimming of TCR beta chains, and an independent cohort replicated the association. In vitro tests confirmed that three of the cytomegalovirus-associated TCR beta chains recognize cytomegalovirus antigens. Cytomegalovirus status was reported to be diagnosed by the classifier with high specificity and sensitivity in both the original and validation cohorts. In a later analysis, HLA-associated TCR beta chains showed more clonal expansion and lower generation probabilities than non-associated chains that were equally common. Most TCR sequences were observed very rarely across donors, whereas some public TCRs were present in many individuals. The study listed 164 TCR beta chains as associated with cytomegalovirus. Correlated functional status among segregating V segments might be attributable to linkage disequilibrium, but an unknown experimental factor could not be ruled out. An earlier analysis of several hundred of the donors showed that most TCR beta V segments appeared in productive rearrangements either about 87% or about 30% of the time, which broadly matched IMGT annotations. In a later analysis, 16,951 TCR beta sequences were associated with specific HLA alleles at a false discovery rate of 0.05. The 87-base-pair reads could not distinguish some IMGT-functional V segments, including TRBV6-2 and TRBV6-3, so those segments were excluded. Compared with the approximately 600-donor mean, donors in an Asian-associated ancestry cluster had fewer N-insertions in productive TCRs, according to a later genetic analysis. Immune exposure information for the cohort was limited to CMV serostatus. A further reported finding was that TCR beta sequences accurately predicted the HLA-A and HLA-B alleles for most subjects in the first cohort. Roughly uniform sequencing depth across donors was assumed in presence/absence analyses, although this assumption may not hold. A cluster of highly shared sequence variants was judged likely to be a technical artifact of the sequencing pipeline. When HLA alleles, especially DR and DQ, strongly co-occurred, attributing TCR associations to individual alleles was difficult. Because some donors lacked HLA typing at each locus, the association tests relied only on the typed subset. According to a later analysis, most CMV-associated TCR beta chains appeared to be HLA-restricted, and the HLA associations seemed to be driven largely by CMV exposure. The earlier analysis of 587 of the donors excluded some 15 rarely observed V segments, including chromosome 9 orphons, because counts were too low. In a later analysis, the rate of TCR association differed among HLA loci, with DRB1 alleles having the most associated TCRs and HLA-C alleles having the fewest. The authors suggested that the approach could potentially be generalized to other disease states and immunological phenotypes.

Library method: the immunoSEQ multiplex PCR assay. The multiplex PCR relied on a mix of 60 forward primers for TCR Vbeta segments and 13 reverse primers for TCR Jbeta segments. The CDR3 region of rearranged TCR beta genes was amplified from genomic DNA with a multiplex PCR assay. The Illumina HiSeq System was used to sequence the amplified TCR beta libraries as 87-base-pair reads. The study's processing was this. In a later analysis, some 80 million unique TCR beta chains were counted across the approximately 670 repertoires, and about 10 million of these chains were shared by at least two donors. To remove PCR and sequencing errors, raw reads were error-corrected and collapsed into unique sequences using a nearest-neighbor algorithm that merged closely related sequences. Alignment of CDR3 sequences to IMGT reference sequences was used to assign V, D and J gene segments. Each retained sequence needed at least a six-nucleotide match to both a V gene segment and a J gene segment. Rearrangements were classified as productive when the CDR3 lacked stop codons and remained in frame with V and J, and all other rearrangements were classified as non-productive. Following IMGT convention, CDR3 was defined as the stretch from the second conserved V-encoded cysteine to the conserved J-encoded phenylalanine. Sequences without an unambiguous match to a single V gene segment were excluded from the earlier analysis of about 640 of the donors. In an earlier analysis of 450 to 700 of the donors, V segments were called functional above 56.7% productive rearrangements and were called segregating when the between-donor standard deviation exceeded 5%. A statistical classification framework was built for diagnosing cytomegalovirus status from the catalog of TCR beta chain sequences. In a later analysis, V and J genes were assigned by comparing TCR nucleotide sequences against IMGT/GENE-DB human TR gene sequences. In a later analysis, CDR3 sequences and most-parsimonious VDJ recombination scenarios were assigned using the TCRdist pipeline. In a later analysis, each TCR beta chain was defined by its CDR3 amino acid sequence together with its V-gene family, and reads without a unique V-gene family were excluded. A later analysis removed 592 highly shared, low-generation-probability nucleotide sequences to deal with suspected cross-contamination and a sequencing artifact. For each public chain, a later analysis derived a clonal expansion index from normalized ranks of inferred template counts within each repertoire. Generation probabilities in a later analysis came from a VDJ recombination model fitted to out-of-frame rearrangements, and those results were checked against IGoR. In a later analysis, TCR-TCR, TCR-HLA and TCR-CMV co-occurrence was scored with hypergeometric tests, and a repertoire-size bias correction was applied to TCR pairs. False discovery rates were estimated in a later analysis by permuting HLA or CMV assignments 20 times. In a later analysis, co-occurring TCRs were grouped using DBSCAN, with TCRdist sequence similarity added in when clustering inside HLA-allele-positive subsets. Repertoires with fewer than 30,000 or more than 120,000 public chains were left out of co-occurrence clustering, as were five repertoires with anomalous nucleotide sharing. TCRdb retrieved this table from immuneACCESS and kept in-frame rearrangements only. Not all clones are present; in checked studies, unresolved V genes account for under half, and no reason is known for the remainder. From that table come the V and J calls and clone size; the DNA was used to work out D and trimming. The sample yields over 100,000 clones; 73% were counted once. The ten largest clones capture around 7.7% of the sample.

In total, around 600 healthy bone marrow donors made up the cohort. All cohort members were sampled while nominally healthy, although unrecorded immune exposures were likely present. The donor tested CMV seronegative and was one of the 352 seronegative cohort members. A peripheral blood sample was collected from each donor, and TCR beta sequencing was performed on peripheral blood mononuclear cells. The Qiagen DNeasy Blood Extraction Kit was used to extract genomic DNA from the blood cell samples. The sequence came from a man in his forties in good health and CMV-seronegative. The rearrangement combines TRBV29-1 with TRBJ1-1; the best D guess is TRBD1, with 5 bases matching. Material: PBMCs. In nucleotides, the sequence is TGCAGCGTTGGTTGGGGGGGCACTGAAGCTTTCTTT. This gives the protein CSVGWGGTEAFF.